In this sample, the clone carrying this TCR beta chain turned up once. This sample is part of a study of shared clonotypes between healthy human individuals. Per sorted-subset replicate PCR, input was around 200 ng DNA, representing tens of thousands of T cell genomes. The data were produced by immunoSEQ multiplex PCR, yet TCRdb's version contains in-frame clones alone and is incomplete. Of 1.5 million to 2.5 million clones in the sample, about 95% were seen once. Terminally differentiated effector memory CD45RA+ cells were excluded by CCR7 positive selection of CD45RO-negative cells. The donor population consisted of healthy HIV-negative adults with no recent acute infections or vaccinations. V dropped 1 base and J dropped 5 bases, with 9 bases sitting between them. There are 13 residues in the CDR3. Germline assignment: CDR1 LGHNT and CDR2 FRNRAP.

The TCR sequence derives from a man aged 18 to 35 in good health. Sequenced: naive CD8+ T cells sorted from blood. This chain uses TRBV12-5 with TRBJ2-7; D remains ambiguous. The CDR3 DNA reads as TGTGCTAGTGGTTTGGCGGAGTTCAACGAGCAGTACTTC. Its protein product is CASGLAEFNEQYF.